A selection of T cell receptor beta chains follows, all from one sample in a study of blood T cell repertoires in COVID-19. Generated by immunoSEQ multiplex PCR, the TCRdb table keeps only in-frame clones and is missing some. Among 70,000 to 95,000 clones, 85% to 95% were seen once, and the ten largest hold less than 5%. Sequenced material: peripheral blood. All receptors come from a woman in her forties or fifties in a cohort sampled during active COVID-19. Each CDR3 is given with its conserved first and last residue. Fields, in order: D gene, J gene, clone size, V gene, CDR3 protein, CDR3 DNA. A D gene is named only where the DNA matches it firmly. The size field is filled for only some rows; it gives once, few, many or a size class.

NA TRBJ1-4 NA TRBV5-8 CASSPGRQTTNEKLFF TGTGCCAGCAGCCCGGGCCGACAGACAACTAATGAAAAACTGTTTTTT
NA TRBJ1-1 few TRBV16 CASSPPGGTEAFF TGTGCCAGCAGCCCCCCTGGCGGCACTGAAGCTTTCTTT
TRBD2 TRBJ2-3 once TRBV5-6 CASSLVFTSGRDTQYF TGTGCCAGCAGCTTGGTTTTTACTAGCGGCCGAGATACGCAGTATTTT
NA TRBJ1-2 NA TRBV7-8 CASSDQFGDYGYTF TGTGCCAGCAGCGACCAATTCGGGGATTATGGCTACACCTTC
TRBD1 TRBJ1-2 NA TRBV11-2 CASSADRPSNYGYTF TGTGCCAGCAGCGCGGACAGGCCCTCTAACTATGGCTACACCTTC
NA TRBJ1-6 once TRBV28 CASKIAGGNSPLHF TGTGCCAGCAAAATCGCCGGGGGTAATTCACCCCTCCACTTT
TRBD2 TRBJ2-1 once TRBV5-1 CASTIGTSGRSEEFF TGCGCCAGCACCATCGGGACTAGCGGGAGAAGCGAGGAGTTCTTC
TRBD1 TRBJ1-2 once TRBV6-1 CASSEGQGAGYGYTF TGTGCCAGCAGTGAAGGACAGGGGGCGGGCTATGGCTACACCTTC
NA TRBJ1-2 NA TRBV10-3 CAITAGEYGYTF TGTGCCATCACGGCGGGGGAGTATGGCTACACCTTC
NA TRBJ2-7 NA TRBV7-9 CASSSPTITYEQYF TGTGCCAGCAGCTCCCCGACAATTACCTACGAGCAGTACTTC
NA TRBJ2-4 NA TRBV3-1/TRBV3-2 CASSQDATRTIAKNIQYF TGTGCCAGCAGCCAGGATGCAACTCGGACAATCGCCAAAAACATTCAGTACTTC
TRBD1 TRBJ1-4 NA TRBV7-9 CASSRGTGDEKLFF TGTGCCAGCAGCCGAGGGACAGGGGACGAAAAACTGTTTTTT
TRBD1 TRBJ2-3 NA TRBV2 CASSRQGGSITDTQYF TGTGCCAGCAGTCGACAGGGGGGTTCTATCACAGATACGCAGTATTTT
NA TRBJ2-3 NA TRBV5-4 CASSPREALDQVDTQYF TGTGCCAGCAGCCCCCGTGAAGCCCTTGATCAGGTAGATACGCAGTATTTT
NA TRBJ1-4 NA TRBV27 CASSADIYEKLFF TGTGCCAGCAGTGCCGACATCTATGAAAAACTGTTTTTT
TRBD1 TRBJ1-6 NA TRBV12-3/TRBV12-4 CATGTDYNSPLHF TGTGCCACGGGGACAGATTATAATTCACCCCTCCACTTT
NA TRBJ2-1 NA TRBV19 CASSTRQAPSYNEQFF TGTGCCAGTAGTACCCGACAGGCCCCTTCCTACAATGAGCAGTTCTTC
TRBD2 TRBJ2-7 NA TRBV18 CASSPGRGALYEQYF TGTGCCAGCTCACCAGGGCGGGGGGCGCTCTACGAGCAGTACTTC
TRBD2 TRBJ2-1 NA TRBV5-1 CASSSLERGNEQFF TGCGCCAGCAGCTCGCTGGAGCGGGGTAATGAGCAGTTCTTC
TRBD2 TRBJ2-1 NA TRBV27 CASSRQGLATYNEQFF TGTGCCAGCAGCCGCCAGGGACTAGCGACGTACAATGAGCAGTTCTTC
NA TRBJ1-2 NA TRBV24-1 CATSDSGNRALRDGYTF TGTGCCACCAGTGATTCGGGAAACAGGGCTCTGAGGGATGGCTACACCTTC
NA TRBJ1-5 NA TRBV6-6 CASTGGEAQPQHF TGTGCCAGCACTGGGGGGGAGGCTCAGCCCCAGCATTTT
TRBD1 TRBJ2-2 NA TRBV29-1 CSVVGTGNTGELFF TGCAGCGTTGTAGGGACAGGGAACACCGGGGAGCTGTTTTTT
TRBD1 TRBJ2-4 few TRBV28 CASSPILYTGAGAKNIQYF TGTGCCAGCAGTCCTATCCTTTATACAGGGGCTGGAGCCAAAAACATTCAGTACTTC
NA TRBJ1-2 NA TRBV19 CASSAFSTPVNYGYTF TGTGCCAGTAGTGCCTTTTCCACCCCAGTAAACTATGGCTACACCTTC
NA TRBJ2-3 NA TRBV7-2 CASSSSEHTQYF TGTGCCAGCAGCTCTAGCGAGCATACGCAGTATTTT
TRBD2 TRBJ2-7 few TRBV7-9 CASSSRLRGEQYF TGTGCCAGCAGCTCCCGACTGCGGGGGGAGCAGTACTTC
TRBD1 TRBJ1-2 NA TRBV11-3 CASSYDRDGYTF TGTGCCAGCAGCTATGACAGGGACGGCTACACCTTC
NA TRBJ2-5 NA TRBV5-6 CASSRRGFQETQYF TGTGCCAGCAGCAGGCGGGGATTCCAAGAGACCCAGTACTTC
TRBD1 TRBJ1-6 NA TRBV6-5 CASSYSRDSNSPLHF TGTGCCAGCAGTTACTCCCGGGACAGCAATTCACCCCTCCACTTT
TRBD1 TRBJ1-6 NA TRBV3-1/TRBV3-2 CASSQDSQGQGKGSSPLHF TGTGCCAGCAGCCAAGATTCCCAGGGACAGGGTAAAGGTAGTTCACCCCTCCACTTT
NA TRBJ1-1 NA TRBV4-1 CASSRYTGSGTEAFF TGCGCCAGCAGCCGCTACACAGGGTCGGGTACTGAAGCTTTCTTT
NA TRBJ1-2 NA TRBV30 CAWSVATGRPYGYTF TGTGCCTGGAGTGTAGCAACGGGGAGGCCCTATGGCTACACCTTC
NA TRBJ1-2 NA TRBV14 CASSQGFGGSGGWNGYTF TGTGCCAGCAGCCAAGGTTTTGGGGGGAGCGGGGGGTGGAATGGCTACACCTTC
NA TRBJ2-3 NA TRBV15 CATSRDRGPTDTQYF TGTGCCACCAGCAGAGATCGTGGCCCGACAGATACGCAGTATTTT
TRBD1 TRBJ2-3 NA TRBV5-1 CASSLDPPGGGSDTQYF TGCGCCAGCAGCTTGGATCCCCCAGGGGGCGGGTCAGATACGCAGTATTTT
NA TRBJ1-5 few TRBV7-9 CASSLSGGNQPQHF TGTGCCAGCAGCTTATCCGGGGGCAATCAGCCCCAGCATTTT
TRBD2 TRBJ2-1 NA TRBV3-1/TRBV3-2 CASSHTSGKYNEQFF TGTGCCAGCAGTCATACTAGCGGGAAATACAATGAGCAGTTCTTC
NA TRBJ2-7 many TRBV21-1 CASSSPPYEQYF TGTGCCAGCAGCTCTCCCCCCTACGAGCAGTACTTC
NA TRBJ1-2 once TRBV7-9 CASSLQGPDGYTF TGTGCCAGCAGCCTCCAGGGGCCGGATGGCTACACCTTC
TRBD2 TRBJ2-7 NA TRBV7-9 CASSRRLAGEPYEQYF TGTGCCAGCAGCCGAAGACTAGCGGGAGAACCCTACGAGCAGTACTTC
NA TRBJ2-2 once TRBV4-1 CASSPFFFSGELFF TGCGCCAGCAGCCCTTTTTTCTTCTCCGGGGAGCTGTTTTTT
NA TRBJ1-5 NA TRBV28 CATVRADYNQPQHF TGTGCCACGGTCCGGGCCGACTATAATCAGCCCCAGCATTTT
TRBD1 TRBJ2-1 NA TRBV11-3 CASSLDGTGDYNEQFF TGTGCCAGCAGCTTGGACGGGACAGGGGACTACAATGAGCAGTTCTTC
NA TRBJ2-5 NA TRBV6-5 CASEDRGQETQYF TGTGCCAGCGAAGACCGGGGCCAAGAGACCCAGTACTTC
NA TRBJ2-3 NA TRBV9 CASSVEWGGTDTQYF TGTGCCAGCAGCGTAGAGTGGGGAGGCACAGATACGCAGTATTTT
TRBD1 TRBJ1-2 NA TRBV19 CASSREDRAGDGYTF TGTGCCAGTAGCCGCGAGGACAGGGCTGGGGATGGCTACACCTTC
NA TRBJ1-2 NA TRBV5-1 CASSLAPDRLYGYTF TGCGCCAGCAGCTTGGCACCAGACCGACTCTATGGCTACACCTTC
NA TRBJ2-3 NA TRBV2 CASSLNREGNTQYF TGTGCCAGCAGTCTCAACAGGGAGGGAAATACGCAGTATTTT
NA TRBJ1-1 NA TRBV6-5 CASTSLGHPPRIAFF TGTGCCAGCACGAGCCTGGGACACCCTCCCCGGATAGCTTTCTTT
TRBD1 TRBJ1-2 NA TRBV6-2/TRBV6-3 CASTPGQSPNYGYTF TGTGCCAGCACCCCGGGACAGTCTCCAAACTATGGCTACACCTTC
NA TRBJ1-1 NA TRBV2 CASSWGFRMNTEAFF TGTGCCAGCAGTTGGGGCTTTAGAATGAACACTGAAGCTTTCTTT